A selection of T cell receptor beta chains follows, all from one sample in a study of blood T cell repertoires in COVID-19. This table comes from immunoSEQ multiplex PCR, and its TCRdb copy is limited to in-frame clones, with some not included. In the table there are approximately 130,000 clones, approximately 71% of which are singletons. Sequenced sample: peripheral blood. The receptor set was obtained from a human donor in a cohort sampled during active COVID-19. CDR3s include the opening cysteine and the closing phenylalanine or tryptophan. A D gene is named only where the DNA matches it firmly. Some rows mark clone size as missing; the rest say once, few, many or name a class of expanded clone.

v_gene: TRBV5-5
abundance: .
j_gene: TRBJ1-2
d_gene: .
CDR3nt: TGTGCCAGCAGCTTGGAGGAGGGTCGGAGCTATGGCTACACCTTC
CDR3aa: CASSLEEGRSYGYTF

v_gene: TRBV5-8
abundance: .
j_gene: TRBJ2-7
d_gene: .
CDR3nt: TGTGCCAGCAGCTTTACAGCCGACTACGAGCAGTACTTC
CDR3aa: CASSFTADYEQYF

v_gene: TRBV2
abundance: .
j_gene: TRBJ1-2
d_gene: TRBD1
CDR3nt: TGTGCCAGCAGCCCCGACAGGGGGCTCTATGGCTACACCTTC
CDR3aa: CASSPDRGLYGYTF

v_gene: TRBV19
abundance: .
j_gene: TRBJ1-6
d_gene: .
CDR3nt: TGTGCCAGTAGTGAGGAGGTAGCCTATAATTCACCCCTCCACTTT
CDR3aa: CASSEEVAYNSPLHF

v_gene: TRBV18
abundance: .
j_gene: TRBJ2-7
d_gene: TRBD1
CDR3nt: TGTGCCAGCTCACGAGACCCGACAGGGGAGCGGGAGCAGTACTTC
CDR3aa: CASSRDPTGEREQYF

v_gene: TRBV5-1
abundance: .
j_gene: TRBJ1-1
d_gene: TRBD1
CDR3nt: TGCGCCAGCAGCTGGGGGACAGGGCAAACTGAAGCTTTCTTT
CDR3aa: CASSWGTGQTEAFF

v_gene: TRBV19
abundance: .
j_gene: TRBJ1-3
d_gene: .
CDR3nt: TGTGCCAGTAGTATCGACAGTGGAAACACCATATATTTT
CDR3aa: CASSIDSGNTIYF

v_gene: TRBV6-2/TRBV6-3
abundance: .
j_gene: TRBJ1-4
d_gene: .
CDR3nt: TGTGCCAGCAGTACGACAGGCTGGGGTGAAAAACTGTTTTTT
CDR3aa: CASSTTGWGEKLFF

v_gene: TRBV3-1/TRBV3-2
abundance: few
j_gene: TRBJ2-7
d_gene: .
CDR3nt: TGTGCCAGCAGCCCCGGTCTGGAGGGGTACGAGCAGTACTTC
CDR3aa: CASSPGLEGYEQYF

v_gene: TRBV20-1
abundance: few
j_gene: TRBJ2-7
d_gene: .
CDR3nt: TGCAGTGCTAGTCCCTCAGGCCCCTACGAGCAGTACTTC
CDR3aa: CSASPSGPYEQYF

v_gene: TRBV7-9
abundance: .
j_gene: TRBJ1-2
d_gene: .
CDR3nt: TGTGCCAGCAGCCGTATCGCGGGCCTTCAGGACTATGGCTACACCTTC
CDR3aa: CASSRIAGLQDYGYTF

v_gene: TRBV29-1
abundance: once
j_gene: TRBJ2-2
d_gene: .
CDR3nt: TGCAGCGTGTTCCCCTCAGGGGATACCGGGGAGCTGTTTTTT
CDR3aa: CSVFPSGDTGELFF

v_gene: TRBV3-1/TRBV3-2
abundance: .
j_gene: TRBJ2-7
d_gene: TRBD2
CDR3nt: TGTGCCAGCAGCCAGGGACTAGCGCACTACGAGCAGTACTTC
CDR3aa: CASSQGLAHYEQYF

v_gene: TRBV6-1
abundance: .
j_gene: TRBJ1-3
d_gene: .
CDR3nt: TGTGCCAGCAGTGTACTGGGACAAGACCTCCGAAGCTCTGGAAACACCATATATTTT
CDR3aa: CASSVLGQDLRSSGNTIYF

v_gene: TRBV11-3
abundance: .
j_gene: TRBJ2-7
d_gene: .
CDR3nt: TGTGCCAGCAGCCCAGGGGGGCAACGGGGAAGGATGCAGTACTTC
CDR3aa: CASSPGGQRGRMQYF

v_gene: TRBV30
abundance: .
j_gene: TRBJ1-1
d_gene: TRBD1
CDR3nt: TGTGCCTGGGGACAGGGTGGCACTGAAGCTTTCTTT
CDR3aa: CAWGQGGTEAFF

v_gene: TRBV6-5
abundance: few
j_gene: TRBJ1-1
d_gene: .
CDR3nt: TGTGCCAGCAGGCAGGGCGGAGCAGCTTTCTTT
CDR3aa: CASRQGGAAFF

v_gene: TRBV27
abundance: .
j_gene: TRBJ1-4
d_gene: .
CDR3nt: TGTGCCAGCAGTTTCGGTCAGGGTGTAGAAAAACTGTTTTTT
CDR3aa: CASSFGQGVEKLFF

v_gene: TRBV19
abundance: .
j_gene: TRBJ1-2
d_gene: TRBD1
CDR3nt: TGTGCCAGCGAACCGGGACAGGGGTTGGACTATGGCTACACCTTC
CDR3aa: CASEPGQGLDYGYTF

v_gene: TRBV9
abundance: .
j_gene: TRBJ1-3
d_gene: .
CDR3nt: TGTGCCAGCAGCGAGGGGGAGGGCTCTGGAAACACCATATATTTT
CDR3aa: CASSEGEGSGNTIYF

v_gene: TRBV29-1
abundance: .
j_gene: TRBJ1-1
d_gene: .
CDR3nt: TGCAGCGTTGAGACGGGTTCGAACACTGAAGCTTTCTTT
CDR3aa: CSVETGSNTEAFF

v_gene: TRBV4-1
abundance: .
j_gene: TRBJ1-6
d_gene: .
CDR3nt: TGCGCCAGCAGCCGACAGGAGTATAATTCACCCCTCCACTTT
CDR3aa: CASSRQEYNSPLHF

v_gene: TRBV4-1
abundance: .
j_gene: TRBJ2-7
d_gene: .
CDR3nt: TGCGCCAGCAGCCAAGGTAGGATGGTAGCCGGGGAAGACTACGAGCAGTACTTC
CDR3aa: CASSQGRMVAGEDYEQYF

v_gene: TRBV5-1
abundance: .
j_gene: TRBJ2-7
d_gene: .
CDR3nt: TGCGCCAGCAGCTGGACAGGGAGGGGCTCCTACGAGCAGTACTTC
CDR3aa: CASSWTGRGSYEQYF

v_gene: TRBV3-1/TRBV3-2
abundance: .
j_gene: TRBJ1-2
d_gene: .
CDR3nt: TGTGCCAGCAGCCAAGAGGGCGACTATGGCTACACCTTC
CDR3aa: CASSQEGDYGYTF

v_gene: TRBV9
abundance: few
j_gene: TRBJ2-2
d_gene: .
CDR3nt: TGTGCCAGCAGCCCTCTCGTAGGGGAGGACACCGGGGAGCTGTTTTTT
CDR3aa: CASSPLVGEDTGELFF

v_gene: TRBV28
abundance: .
j_gene: TRBJ1-4
d_gene: TRBD1
CDR3nt: TGTGCCAGCAGCCTCCTTCAAGGGACAGGGACGATTGAGACTAATGAAAAACTGTTTTTT
CDR3aa: CASSLLQGTGTIETNEKLFF

v_gene: TRBV9
abundance: once
j_gene: TRBJ2-1
d_gene: .
CDR3nt: TGTGCCAGCAGCCCCCTGCCGGGGGACCACGGTGAGCAGTTCTTC
CDR3aa: CASSPLPGDHGEQFF

v_gene: TRBV7-3
abundance: once
j_gene: TRBJ2-5
d_gene: .
CDR3nt: TGTGCCAGCAGCCCCCAGGGATTTGGGGAGACCCAGTACTTC
CDR3aa: CASSPQGFGETQYF

v_gene: TRBV7-9
abundance: few
j_gene: TRBJ1-2
d_gene: .
CDR3nt: TGTGCCAGCAGCCCAGGGGCGGGTCCGTATGGCTACACCTTC
CDR3aa: CASSPGAGPYGYTF

v_gene: TRBV6-5
abundance: .
j_gene: TRBJ2-4
d_gene: .
CDR3nt: TGTGCCAGCAGTTACTCGATGGGGACACAGAGCATTCAGTACTTC
CDR3aa: CASSYSMGTQSIQYF

v_gene: TRBV28
abundance: .
j_gene: TRBJ1-2
d_gene: .
CDR3nt: TGTGCCACTACTAACTATGGCTACACCTTC
CDR3aa: CATTNYGYTF

v_gene: TRBV5-8
abundance: .
j_gene: TRBJ2-3
d_gene: TRBD1
CDR3nt: TGTGCCAGCAGTGGGGACAGGCGACTCACAGATACGCAGTATTTT
CDR3aa: CASSGDRRLTDTQYF

v_gene: TRBV3-1/TRBV3-2
abundance: few
j_gene: TRBJ2-7
d_gene: TRBD2
CDR3nt: TGTGCCAGCAGCCAAGCCCTGACTAGCGGCGAGCAGTACTTC
CDR3aa: CASSQALTSGEQYF

v_gene: TRBV10-2
abundance: .
j_gene: TRBJ2-7
d_gene: .
CDR3nt: TGCGCCAGCAGTGCACAGTCCTACGAGCAGTACTTC
CDR3aa: CASSAQSYEQYF

v_gene: TRBV5-4
abundance: .
j_gene: TRBJ2-7
d_gene: .
CDR3nt: TGTGCCAGCAGCTTGGGGGGGCCGGGACGTCTTCTCTACGAGCAGTACTTC
CDR3aa: CASSLGGPGRLLYEQYF

v_gene: TRBV30
abundance: .
j_gene: TRBJ2-3
d_gene: TRBD1
CDR3nt: TGTGCCTGGAGAGGGACAGGAGTTACAGATACGCAGTATTTT
CDR3aa: CAWRGTGVTDTQYF

v_gene: TRBV2
abundance: .
j_gene: TRBJ1-5
d_gene: .
CDR3nt: TGTGCCAGCAGTGGAGAGGGGACAAGGAATCAGCCCCAGCATTTT
CDR3aa: CASSGEGTRNQPQHF

v_gene: TRBV11-2
abundance: few
j_gene: TRBJ2-7
d_gene: .
CDR3nt: TGTGCCAGCAGCTCCTCGGTCCGGTACGAGCAGTACTTC
CDR3aa: CASSSSVRYEQYF

v_gene: TRBV5-1
abundance: few
j_gene: TRBJ2-7
d_gene: TRBD1
CDR3nt: TGCGCCCCCCGGGACAGGACTCCTTGTGTTTCCTACGAGCAGTACTTC
CDR3aa: CAPRDRTPCVSYEQYF

v_gene: TRBV18
abundance: .
j_gene: TRBJ2-2
d_gene: .
CDR3nt: TGTGCCAGCTCACCTAATCGGACAGCAAACACCGGGGAGCTGTTTTTT
CDR3aa: CASSPNRTANTGELFF

v_gene: TRBV4-1
abundance: .
j_gene: TRBJ2-2
d_gene: .
CDR3nt: TGCGCCAGCAGCCAAGGACCTACTAGTACCGGGGAGCTGTTTTTT
CDR3aa: CASSQGPTSTGELFF

v_gene: TRBV9
abundance: .
j_gene: TRBJ2-7
d_gene: TRBD1
CDR3nt: TGTGCCAGCAGCGTAGCAGGACAGGACTACGAGCAGTACTTC
CDR3aa: CASSVAGQDYEQYF

v_gene: TRBV28
abundance: .
j_gene: TRBJ1-5
d_gene: .
CDR3nt: TGTGCCAGCAGTTTATATCCTGGCAGCAATCAGCCCCAGCATTTT
CDR3aa: CASSLYPGSNQPQHF

v_gene: TRBV24-1
abundance: once
j_gene: TRBJ2-5
d_gene: .
CDR3nt: TGTGCCACCAGTGTTGGGCCATCGGAAGAGACCCAGTACTTC
CDR3aa: CATSVGPSEETQYF

v_gene: TRBV27
abundance: .
j_gene: TRBJ2-5
d_gene: TRBD1
CDR3nt: TGTGCCAGCAGCCCGGGACAGTACGAAGAGACCCAGTACTTC
CDR3aa: CASSPGQYEETQYF

v_gene: TRBV11-2
abundance: .
j_gene: TRBJ1-4
d_gene: TRBD1
CDR3nt: TGTGCCAGCAGTTATCCCGCCGGGACAGGGGACGAAAAACTGTTTTTT
CDR3aa: CASSYPAGTGDEKLFF

v_gene: TRBV5-1
abundance: .
j_gene: TRBJ2-7
d_gene: TRBD2
CDR3nt: TGCGCCAGCAGCTTGGGTCTAGCGGGAGGAGGCCACGAGCAGTACTTC
CDR3aa: CASSLGLAGGGHEQYF

v_gene: TRBV11-2
abundance: .
j_gene: TRBJ2-7
d_gene: TRBD1
CDR3nt: TGTGCCAGCAGCTTAGAAACAGGGGTATTCTACGAGCAGTACTTC
CDR3aa: CASSLETGVFYEQYF

v_gene: TRBV4-2
abundance: few
j_gene: TRBJ2-2
d_gene: TRBD2
CDR3nt: TGTGCCAGCAGCCAAGAGACTAGCGGGACTATCGGGGAGCTGTTTTTT
CDR3aa: CASSQETSGTIGELFF

v_gene: TRBV7-8
abundance: .
j_gene: TRBJ2-7
d_gene: .
CDR3nt: TGTGCCAGCAGCTTAAACAGGCAAACCTACGAGCAGTACTTC
CDR3aa: CASSLNRQTYEQYF

v_gene: TRBV28
abundance: .
j_gene: TRBJ1-5
d_gene: .
CDR3nt: TGTGCCACCTCCAGCAATCAGCCCCAGCATTTT
CDR3aa: CATSSNQPQHF

v_gene: TRBV19
abundance: .
j_gene: TRBJ2-7
d_gene: .
CDR3nt: TGTGCCAGTAGTGAGACAGGTGACTCCTACGAGCAGTACTTC
CDR3aa: CASSETGDSYEQYF

v_gene: TRBV5-1
abundance: .
j_gene: TRBJ2-7
d_gene: .
CDR3nt: TGCGCCAGCAGCTCCGGGGGCAGGGGGAACGAGCAGTACTTC
CDR3aa: CASSSGGRGNEQYF

v_gene: TRBV6-5
abundance: .
j_gene: TRBJ1-6
d_gene: TRBD1
CDR3nt: TGTGCCAGCAGAGCCGGGACAGCTTATAATTCACCCCTCCACTTT
CDR3aa: CASRAGTAYNSPLHF

v_gene: TRBV13
abundance: few
j_gene: TRBJ1-1
d_gene: .
CDR3nt: TGTGCCAGCAGCCCCGGGTACTTGAACACTGAAGCTTTCTTT
CDR3aa: CASSPGYLNTEAFF

v_gene: TRBV7-9
abundance: .
j_gene: TRBJ2-1
d_gene: .
CDR3nt: TGTGCCAGCAGCTTAGTAGGGGCTACCTCCTACAATGAGCAGTTCTTC
CDR3aa: CASSLVGATSYNEQFF

v_gene: TRBV19
abundance: .
j_gene: TRBJ1-1
d_gene: .
CDR3nt: TGTGCCAGTAGCCCGCGGGGGGCCAACACTGAAGCTTTCTTT
CDR3aa: CASSPRGANTEAFF